The entry below gives a single T cell receptor beta chain sequence along with its context. This clone's antigen is unknown. No clone much larger than this one lies a single base away; base qualities are absent. The source of the sample is a study of blood T cell repertoires in COVID-19 (dated by TCRdb to 2019 to 2021). Background for the entire study: Samples covering the acute and convalescent phases of COVID-19 were provided by collaborators in the United States, Italy and Spain. The prospective study material was composed of cDNA or gDNA derived from T cells, B-cell-depleted T cells, or PBMCs. The dataset comprised deeply sampled blood TCRbeta repertoires from subjects exposed to, actively infected with, or recovered from COVID-19. A freely available public database, intended as a resource for researchers studying the immune response to SARS-CoV-2, is where the repertoires were released. The samples were drawn from two sources: the first 160 participants of the ongoing ImmuneRACE study, and 1,000 to 1,500 subjects contributed by 6 global collaborators. Sample metadata almost always included a de-identified subject ID, COVID-19 status, age in years and sex. HLA class I and class II types, where available, came from metadata supplied by the sample provider rather than from assay-based typing. Broad study findings and their caveats: How much clinical and demographic metadata was included differed by source and by participant, and the metadata was provided uncurated.

Whole blood was collected in K2EDTA tubes by collaborating institutions according to the institutions' own protocols. For TCRbeta analysis, collaborators shipped samples as frozen whole blood, isolated PBMCs, or DNA extracted from either of those sample types. TCRbeta CDR3 regions were amplified from genomic DNA by means of the immunoSEQ Assay, a bias-controlled multiplex PCR. In the paper's pipeline: Nucleated cell counts per sample were estimated from amplification of reference gene primers within the assay. To quantify the absolute abundance of each unique TCRbeta CDR3 rearrangement, sequence reads were collapsed and filtered. For each sample, productive Simpson clonality was calculated as the square root of Simpson's diversity index over productive rearrangements. TCRdb obtained this table from immuneACCESS and retained in-frame rearrangements with V and J assigned. These tables miss some clones; where compared with another copy, unresolved V genes account for less than half of the shortfall, and the remainder is unexplained. Clone size and V and J calls were adopted from that table, with D and trimming inferred from the DNA. In all, the sample holds 150,000 or so clones, and roughly 82% of those were seen once. Of the sample, about 16% falls within the top ten clones.

The germline V gene encodes CDR1 LGHNA and CDR2 YNFKEQ. The CDR3 sequence holds 17 residues, the cysteine and phenylalanine included. Kept here is only the CDR3 DNA, which spans 51 bases and is read in frame from base 1. V ends up 1 base short and J 4 bases short, with an unmatched junction base count of 10. Sequenced input: peripheral blood. This clonotype was obtained from a human donor with acute or convalescent COVID-19. The donor label of this sample is uncertain. The sequence links TRBV4-2 to TRBJ2-7; 10 nucleotides in the junction match TRBD2. The DNA is TGTGCCAGCAGCCAAGGGAATAGCGGGGGGCCTGAGTACGAGCAGTACTTC. Translated, this is CASSQGNSGGPEYEQYF.